This entry concerns a single T cell receptor (beta chain). The antigen is undetermined. The data are from a study of identical twins. Notes on the study in general: It was out-of-frame TCR alpha sharing in monozygotic twins that models underestimated. High-abundance cord blood beta clonotypes had fewer insertions; memory repertoires showed none.

TCRdb passed the 5' RACE reads through MiXCR, listing each CDR3 protein once. The sample carries some 500,000 distinct CDR3 sequences, more than 13% recorded once. This same sample was also part of a study on yellow fever vaccine responses in identical twins.

This TCR came from a woman younger than 35 in good health. The sample taken for sequencing was CD4+ T cells sorted from blood.

The CDR3 DNA reads as TGTGCCAGCAGCCACGGGAGTGAAGCTTTCTTT. Translated: CASSHGSEAFF. The gene calls are TRBV3-1 and TRBJ1-1; D gene unclear. V was trimmed by 3 bases and J by 7 bases, leaving 6 bases between them. The CDR3 runs 11 residues. Germline CDR1 is LGHDT and CDR2 is YNNKEL (reference sequence).